Listed below are T cell receptor beta chains from one sample, sequenced in a study of T cells in Graves' hyperthyroidism and ophthalmopathy. MiXCR, applied by TCRdb to the multiplex PCR reads, yields one record per CDR3 protein. The sample records 400,000 to 500,000 distinct CDR3 sequences, roughly an eighth being singletons. Sequenced: blood. The receptor source for this set is a woman younger than 30 with Graves' hyperthyroidism. The CDR3 runs from the conserved cysteine through the conserved F or W.

v_call,cdr3_length,j_call,cdr3_aa
TRBV5-1,17,TRBJ1-6,CASSLMGMGDRGSPLHF
TRBV20-1,13,TRBJ2-3,CSARLMGGDTQYF
TRBV5-1,13,TRBJ1-1,CASSAPASTEAFF
TRBV18,14,TRBJ2-7,CASSPLEPPYEQYF
TRBV15,13,TRBJ2-7,CATRAPLSYEQYF
TRBV12-3/TRBV12-4,14,TRBJ2-7,CASSLGGRAPEQYF
TRBV25-1,18,TRBJ1-1,CASSEYQGRDTGNTEAFF
TRBV28,15,TRBJ2-1,CASSPAGTVYNEQFF
TRBV27,13,TRBJ1-2,CASSFAGGRGYTF
TRBV6-1,17,TRBJ2-3,CASSPPMRAQSTDTQYF
TRBV6-5,15,TRBJ2-7,CASSYDRGNSYEQYF
TRBV5-1,12,TRBJ2-1,CASSFGAGEQFF
TRBV6-6,13,TRBJ1-6,CASSYTDNSPLHF
TRBV20-1,13,TRBJ1-4,CSAEGGIGEKLFF